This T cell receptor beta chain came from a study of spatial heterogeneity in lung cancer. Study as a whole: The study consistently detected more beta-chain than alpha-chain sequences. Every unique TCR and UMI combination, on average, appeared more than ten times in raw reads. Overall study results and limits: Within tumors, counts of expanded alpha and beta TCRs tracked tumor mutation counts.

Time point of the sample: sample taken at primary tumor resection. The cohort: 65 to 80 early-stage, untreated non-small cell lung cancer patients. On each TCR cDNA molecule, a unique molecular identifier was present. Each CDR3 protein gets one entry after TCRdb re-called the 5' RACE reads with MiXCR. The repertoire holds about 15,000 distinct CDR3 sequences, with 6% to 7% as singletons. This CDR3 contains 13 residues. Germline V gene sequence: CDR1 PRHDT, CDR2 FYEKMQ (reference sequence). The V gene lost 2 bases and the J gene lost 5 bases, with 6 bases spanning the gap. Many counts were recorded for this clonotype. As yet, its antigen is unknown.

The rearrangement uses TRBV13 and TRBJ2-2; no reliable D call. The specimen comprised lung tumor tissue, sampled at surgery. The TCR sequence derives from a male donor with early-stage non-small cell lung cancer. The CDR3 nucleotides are TGTGCCAGCAGCTTAACGTATACCGGGGAGCTGTTTTTT. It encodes CASSLTYTGELFF.